The T cell receptor beta chain under discussion was sequenced for a study of blood T cell repertoires in COVID-19. Produced via immunoSEQ multiplex PCR; TCRdb's table is partial and in-frame only. The sample yields a few hundred thousand clones, more than 75% seen once. Participants were aged about 18 to 100 years from around 26 US areas. Clinical histories supplied by participants themselves formed the basis of cohort assignment. The germline CDR1 and CDR2 sequences are SGHNT and YYREEE (reference sequence). The CDR3 consists of 17 residues. V was pared by 0 bases and J by 4 bases, with 5 bases of the junction left unmatched.

This chain uses TRBV5-4 with TRBJ2-1; 12 positions match TRBD2. The receptor comes from a woman aged 30 to 39 who had recovered from COVID-19. Source material: PBMCs or T cells enriched from blood (not recorded which). The CDR3 sequence is CASSLVGLAGGYNEQFF. CDR3 nucleotides: TGTGCCAGCAGCTTGGTAGGCCTAGCGGGAGGGTACAATGAGCAGTTCTTC.